A single sample gave rise to the 5 T cell receptor beta chains below, sequenced in a study of T cells of healthy individuals. TCRdb fed the 5' RACE reads into MiXCR, producing one record per CDR3 protein. Of more than 60,000 distinct CDR3 sequences in the sample, 15% to 20% were seen once. The receptors were sampled from a human donor in good health.

V is TRBV7-6 and J is TRBJ2-7; TRBD1 aligns across 9 bases. Germline V CDR1 and CDR2: SGHVS, FNYEAQ. The CDR3 length is 14 residues. V dropped 5 bases and J dropped 5; count of bases not matched to a gene: 7. The CDR3 sequence is CASSGYRGPDEQYF. The CDR3, as DNA: TGTGCCAGCAGCGGCTACAGGGGGCCCGACGAGCAGTACTTC.

This clonotype was counted at least ten times. This chain links TRBV15 with TRBJ2-7; D is unclear. CDR3 length: 14 amino acids. Germline V gene sequence: CDR1 LNHNV, CDR2 YYDKDF (reference sequence). Trimming took 2 bases from V and 2 from J, leaving 10 bases between them. The CDR3 DNA sequence: TGTGCCACCAGCAGAACCGACACTACCTACGAGCAGTACTTC. Protein: CATSRTDTTYEQYF.

This clonotype was observed at least ten times. The chain is built from TRBV6-1 and TRBJ2-7, with TRBD2 matching 11 bases. With 0 bases clipped from V and 2 bases from J, the junction kept 0 bases outside the gene matches. The germline V gene has CDR1 MNHNS and CDR2 SASEGT. There are 15 residues in the CDR3. The chain's CDR3 is CASSEASGGAYEQYF. CDR3 DNA sequence: TGTGCCAGCAGTGAAGCTAGCGGGGGGGCCTACGAGCAGTACTTC.

A few counts support this clonotype. This rearrangement joins TRBV28 to TRBJ2-1; a weak D match, TRBD1 (6 bases). Trimming removed 3 bases from V and 7 bases from J, with 16 bases in between. The CDR3 totals 15 residues. Germline lookup yields CDR1 MDHEN and CDR2 SYDVKM. In DNA, the CDR3 is TGTGCCAGCAGTTTTTGGGGGCTCTCCCGAAATGAGCAGTTCTTC. Protein product: CASSFWGLSRNEQFF.

This clonotype was seen a single time. This chain connects TRBV12-3 or TRBV12-4 to TRBJ1-2; tentative D call: TRBD1 (6 bases). This CDR3 has 14 amino acids. Trimming cost V 1 base and J 8 bases, with 14 bases left between them. The CDR3 here is CASSLGGGAGGYTF. The CDR3 coding sequence is TGTGCCAGCAGTTTAGGTGGGGGGGCAGGCGGCTACACCTTC.